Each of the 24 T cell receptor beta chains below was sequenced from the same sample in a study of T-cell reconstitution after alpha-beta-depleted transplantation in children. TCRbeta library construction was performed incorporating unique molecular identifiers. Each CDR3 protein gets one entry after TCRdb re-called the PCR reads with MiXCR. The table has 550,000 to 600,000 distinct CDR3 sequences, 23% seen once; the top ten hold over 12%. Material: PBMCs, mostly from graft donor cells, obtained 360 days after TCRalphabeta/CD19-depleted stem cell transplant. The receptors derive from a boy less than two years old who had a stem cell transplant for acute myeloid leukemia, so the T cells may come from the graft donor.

CDR3 region: CAIGVGATDTQYF. As DNA, the CDR3 is TGTGCCATCGGAGTAGGGGCCACAGATACGCAGTATTTT. V gene TRBV10-3 combines with J gene TRBJ2-3; TRBD1 might be the D (5 bases). Trimming pared 8 bases from V and 2 bases from J, leaving 11 bases between. Germline V gene sequence: CDR1 ENHRY, CDR2 SYGVKD. The CDR3 totals 13 residues.

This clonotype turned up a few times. The CDR3 loop reads CASSHIGGGYTGELFF. The CDR3, as DNA: TGTGCCAGCAGCCATATTGGGGGGGGGTACACCGGGGAGCTGTTTTTT. This sequence joins TRBV12-3 or TRBV12-4 and TRBJ2-2, with 7 positions matching TRBD2. Germline trimming cut 6 bases from V and 3 bases from J; bases unmatched to any gene: 10. The CDR3 is made up of 16 amino acids.

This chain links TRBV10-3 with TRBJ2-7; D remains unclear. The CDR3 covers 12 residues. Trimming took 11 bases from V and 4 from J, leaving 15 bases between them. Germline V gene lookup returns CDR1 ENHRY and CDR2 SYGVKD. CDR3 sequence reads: CAVGTERYEQYV. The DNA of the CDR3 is TGTGCCGTCGGAACAGAACGGTACGAGCAGTACGTC.

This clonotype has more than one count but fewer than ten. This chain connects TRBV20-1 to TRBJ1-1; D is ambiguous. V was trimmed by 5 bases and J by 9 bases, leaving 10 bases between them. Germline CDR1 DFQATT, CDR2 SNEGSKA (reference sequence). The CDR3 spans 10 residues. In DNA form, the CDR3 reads TGCAGTGCTGGTTACAGTCAAGCTTTCTTT. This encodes CSAGYSQAFF.

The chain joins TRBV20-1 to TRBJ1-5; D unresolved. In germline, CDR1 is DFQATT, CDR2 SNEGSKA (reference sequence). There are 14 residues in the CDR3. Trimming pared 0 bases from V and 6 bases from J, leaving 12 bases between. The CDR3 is CSAREGRVGQPQHF. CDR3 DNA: TGCAGTGCTAGAGAAGGAAGGGTAGGTCAGCCCCAGCATTTT.

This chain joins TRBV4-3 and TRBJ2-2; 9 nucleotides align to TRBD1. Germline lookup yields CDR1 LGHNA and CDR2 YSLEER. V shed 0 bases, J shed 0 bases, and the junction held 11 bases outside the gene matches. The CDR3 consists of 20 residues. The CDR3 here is CASSQDISGQGPTNTGELFF. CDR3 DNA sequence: TGCGCCAGCAGCCAAGATATCTCGGGACAGGGACCAACGAACACCGGGGAGCTGTTTTTT.

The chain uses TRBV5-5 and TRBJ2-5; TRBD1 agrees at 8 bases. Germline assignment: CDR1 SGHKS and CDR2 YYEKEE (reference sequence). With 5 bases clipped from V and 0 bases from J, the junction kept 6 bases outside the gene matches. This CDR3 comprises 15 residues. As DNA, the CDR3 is TGTGCCAGCAGTTCCGGACAGGGTGACCAAGAGACCCAGTACTTC. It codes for CASSSGQGDQETQYF.

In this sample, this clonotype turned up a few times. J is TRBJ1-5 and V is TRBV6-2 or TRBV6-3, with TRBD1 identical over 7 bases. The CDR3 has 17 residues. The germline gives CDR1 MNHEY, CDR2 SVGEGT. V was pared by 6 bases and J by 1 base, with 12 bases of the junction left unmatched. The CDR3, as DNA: TGTGCCAGCAGGACAGGGCAAGGGCCTTGGAGCAATCAGCCCCAGCATTTT. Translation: CASRTGQGPWSNQPQHF.

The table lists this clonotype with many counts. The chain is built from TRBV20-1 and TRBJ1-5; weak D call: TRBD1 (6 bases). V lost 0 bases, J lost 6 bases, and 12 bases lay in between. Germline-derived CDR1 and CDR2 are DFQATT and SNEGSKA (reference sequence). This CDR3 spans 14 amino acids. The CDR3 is CSARDQGGGQPQHF. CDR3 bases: TGCAGTGCTAGAGATCAAGGGGGGGGTCAGCCCCAGCATTTT.

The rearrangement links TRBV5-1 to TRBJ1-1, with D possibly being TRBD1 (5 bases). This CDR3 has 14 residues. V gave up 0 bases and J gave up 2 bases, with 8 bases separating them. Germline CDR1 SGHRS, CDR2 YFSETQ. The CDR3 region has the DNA TGCGCCAGCAGCTTGGGGGGGATCAACACTGAAGCTTTCTTT. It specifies CASSLGGINTEAFF.

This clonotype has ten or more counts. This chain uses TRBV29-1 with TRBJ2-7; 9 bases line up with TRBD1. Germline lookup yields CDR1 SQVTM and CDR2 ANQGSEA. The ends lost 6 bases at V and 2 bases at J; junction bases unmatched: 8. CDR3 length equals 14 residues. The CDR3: CSVGPGQGTYEQYF. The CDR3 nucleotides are TGCAGCGTGGGGCCGGGACAGGGAACCTACGAGCAGTACTTC.

CDR3 in amino acids: CASSQQQGAGSYNSPLHF. In DNA form, the CDR3 reads TGCGCCAGCAGCCAACAACAGGGGGCGGGGAGCTATAATTCACCCCTCCACTTT. The genes are TRBV4-1 and TRBJ1-6; 9 bases align to TRBD1. Germline trimming cut 2 bases from V and 3 bases from J; bases unmatched to any gene: 8. The CDR3 loop spans 18 amino acids. The germline CDR1 and CDR2 sequences are MGHRA and YSYEKL.

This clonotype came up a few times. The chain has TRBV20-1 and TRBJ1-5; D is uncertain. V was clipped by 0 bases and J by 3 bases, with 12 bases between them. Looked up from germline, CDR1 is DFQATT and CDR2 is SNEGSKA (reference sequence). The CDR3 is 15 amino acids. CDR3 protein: CSAREGEAVNQPQHF. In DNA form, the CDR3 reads TGCAGTGCTAGAGAGGGAGAGGCAGTCAATCAGCCCCAGCATTTT.

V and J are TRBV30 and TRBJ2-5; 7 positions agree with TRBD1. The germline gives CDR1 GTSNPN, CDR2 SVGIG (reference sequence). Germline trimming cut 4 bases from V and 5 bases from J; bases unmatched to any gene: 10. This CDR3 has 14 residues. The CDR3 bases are TGTGCCTGGACGCCACAGGGGATCGGGGAGACCCAGTACTTC. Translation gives CAWTPQGIGETQYF.

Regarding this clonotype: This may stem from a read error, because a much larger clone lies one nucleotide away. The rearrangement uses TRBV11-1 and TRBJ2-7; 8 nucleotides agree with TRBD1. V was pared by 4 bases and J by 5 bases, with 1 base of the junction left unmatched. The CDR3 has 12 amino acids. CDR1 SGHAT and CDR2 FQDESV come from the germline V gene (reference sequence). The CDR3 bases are TGTGCCAGCAGCTCGGACAGGGACGAGCAGTACTTC. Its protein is CASSSDRDEQYF.

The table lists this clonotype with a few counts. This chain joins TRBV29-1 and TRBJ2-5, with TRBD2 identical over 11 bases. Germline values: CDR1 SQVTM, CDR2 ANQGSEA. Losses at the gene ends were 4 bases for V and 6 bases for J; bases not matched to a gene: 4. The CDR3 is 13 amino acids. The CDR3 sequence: CSVVAGGPQTQYF. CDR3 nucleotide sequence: TGCAGCGTTGTAGCGGGGGGGCCACAGACCCAGTACTTC.

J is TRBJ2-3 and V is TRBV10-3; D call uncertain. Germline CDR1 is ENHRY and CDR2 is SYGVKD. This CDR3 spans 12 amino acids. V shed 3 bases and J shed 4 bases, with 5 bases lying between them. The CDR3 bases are TGTGCCATCAGTGACCTAGCAGATACGCAGTATTTT. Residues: CAISDLADTQYF.

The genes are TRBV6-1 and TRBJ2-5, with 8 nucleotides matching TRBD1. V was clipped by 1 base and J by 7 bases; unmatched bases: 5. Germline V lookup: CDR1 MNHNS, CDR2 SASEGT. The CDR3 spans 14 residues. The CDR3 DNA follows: TGTGCCAGCAGTGAAGTCAGGGGGCAGGGGACCCAGTACTTC. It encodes CASSEVRGQGTQYF.

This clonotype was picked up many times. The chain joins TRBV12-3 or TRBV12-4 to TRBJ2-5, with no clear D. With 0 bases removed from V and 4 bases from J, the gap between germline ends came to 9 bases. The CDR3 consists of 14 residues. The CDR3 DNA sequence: TGTGCCAGCAGTTTAGCGTGGCAGCTAGAGACCCAGTACTTC. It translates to CASSLAWQLETQYF.

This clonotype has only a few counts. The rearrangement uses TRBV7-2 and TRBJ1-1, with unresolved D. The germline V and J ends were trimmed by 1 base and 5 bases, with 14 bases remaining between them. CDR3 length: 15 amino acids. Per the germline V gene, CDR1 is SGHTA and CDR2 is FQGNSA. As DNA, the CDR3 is TGTGCCAGCAGCTTAGAGCTCAGGCTAGGTACTGAAGCTTTCTTT. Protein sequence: CASSLELRLGTEAFF.

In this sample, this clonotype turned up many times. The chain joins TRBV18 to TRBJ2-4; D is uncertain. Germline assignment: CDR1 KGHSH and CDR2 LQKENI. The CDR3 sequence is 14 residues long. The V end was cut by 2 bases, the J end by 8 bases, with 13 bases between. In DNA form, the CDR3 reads TGTGCCAGCTCACCAAGATTGGCCCTAGACATTCAGTACTTC. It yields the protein CASSPRLALDIQYF.

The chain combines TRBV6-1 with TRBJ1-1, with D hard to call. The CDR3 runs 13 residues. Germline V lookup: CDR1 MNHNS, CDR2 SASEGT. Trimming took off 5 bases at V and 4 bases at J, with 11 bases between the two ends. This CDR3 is CASSRRAFTEAFF. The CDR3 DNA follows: TGTGCCAGCAGTCGTCGGGCCTTCACTGAAGCTTTCTTT.

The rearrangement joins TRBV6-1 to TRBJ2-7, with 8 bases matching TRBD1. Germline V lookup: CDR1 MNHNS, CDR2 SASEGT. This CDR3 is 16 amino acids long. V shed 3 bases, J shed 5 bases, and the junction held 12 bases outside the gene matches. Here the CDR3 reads CASSDGRDRRTHEQYV. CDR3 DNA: TGTGCCAGCAGTGACGGCCGGGACAGGAGAACCCACGAGCAGTACGTC.

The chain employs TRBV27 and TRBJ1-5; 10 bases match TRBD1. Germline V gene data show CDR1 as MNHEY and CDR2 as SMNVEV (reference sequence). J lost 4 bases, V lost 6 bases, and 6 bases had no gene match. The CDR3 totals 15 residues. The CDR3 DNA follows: TGTGCCAGCAGGTCGGACAGGGGGTTTAATCAGCCCCAGCATTTT. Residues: CASRSDRGFNQPQHF.